The T cell receptor beta chain under discussion was sequenced for a study of blood T cell repertoires in COVID-19. Study summary: Among Cohort 3 donors, those recovered had two negative PCRs, clearance, or symptom resolution. Samples taken during acute and convalescent COVID-19 were collected in the United States, Italy and Spain. T cells, B-cell-depleted T cells, or PBMCs supplied cDNA or gDNA.

CDR3 length: 16 residues. J gave up 0 bases and V 4 bases, and 4 bases lay outside the gene matches. The germline gives CDR1 SGHDT, CDR2 YYEEEE. In the study's own analysis: The assay estimated nucleated cells by amplifying reference gene primers. The table came from immunoSEQ multiplex PCR; TCRdb's copy has only in-frame clones and leaves some out. V, J and clone size are those of that table, while D and trimming were read from the DNA. The sample yields approximately 250,000 clones, approximately 90% seen once. Sequenced input: PBMCs or T cells enriched from blood (not recorded which). This sequence was found in a woman aged 55 to 70 in a cohort exposed to, infected with or recovered from COVID-19 (not recorded which). The chain couples TRBV5-6 to TRBJ2-7, with 13 bases matching TRBD2. CDR3 protein: CASSPGLAGNSYEQYF. For the CDR3, the DNA is TGTGCCAGCAGCCCGGGACTAGCGGGGAACTCCTACGAGCAGTACTTC.